These 20 T cell receptor beta chains share one sample of origin, sequenced in a study of T cells in women clearing cervical HPV infection. Only in-frame clones appear in the TCRdb table, and some are missing; sequencing was by immunoSEQ multiplex PCR. The sample shows fewer than 35,000 clones, and 3.5% to 5% sits with its ten largest clones. The sample comprised blood buffy coat. The receptors were sampled from a woman aged 18 to 75 with a cervical HPV16 infection that either progressed to CIN3+ or cleared (not recorded which).

To note about this clone: Read sequence stops 3 residues before the CDR3 end, and the germline J gene provides the missing end. V usage is TRBV5-1 and J usage is TRBJ2-3, with TRBD2 identical over 12 bases. Germline values: CDR1 SGHRS, CDR2 YFSETQ. J lost 3 bases, V lost 7 bases, and 15 bases had no gene match. The CDR3 is made up of 18 amino acids. The CDR3 bases that were read are TGCGCCAGCTCACCCGCCCTTGGACTAGCGGGAAGGACAGATACG. It codes for CASSPALGLAGRTDT. The entire CDR3 protein is CASSPALGLAGRTDTQYF.

A word on this clone: The CDR3 goes on 3 residues after the read ends, and that part is filled in from the germline J gene. This chain links TRBV11-1 with TRBJ2-1; a possible D gene is TRBD2 (6 bases). The V and J ends lost 4 bases and 5 bases respectively, with 15 bases between them. The CDR3 sequence is 15 residues long. Per germline, CDR1 SGHAT and CDR2 FQDESV (reference sequence). The CDR3 spells CASSSSGLRDNEQFF. CDR3 DNA (partial): TGTGCCAGCAGCTCCTCGGGACTTAGAGACAATGAG.

As regards this clone: The read terminates 3 residues ahead of where the CDR3 ends, so the germline J gene completes it. The V gene is TRBV20-1, the J gene TRBJ1-1; TRBD1 aligns across 9 bases. The length of the CDR3 is 16 residues. The trim removed 6 bases at V and 1 base at J, leaving 12 bases unmatched. The germline V gene encodes CDR1 DFQATT and CDR2 SNEGSKA (reference sequence). CDR3 DNA, as far as it was read: TGCAGTGCAAAACCGGGACAGGGAAAGTGGAACACTGAA. Its protein is CSAKPGQGKWNTE. The complete CDR3 reads CSAKPGQGKWNTEAFF.

As regards this clone: The read ends 3 residues shy of where the CDR3 ends; the end is completed using the germline J gene. This chain uses TRBV20-1 with TRBJ1-3; no clear D. This CDR3 has 12 residues. The germline V gene encodes CDR1 DFQATT and CDR2 SNEGSKA (reference sequence). Between the trimmed V and J ends, which lost 1 base and 3 bases, there was a span of 4 bases. Here the CDR3 reads CSARGLGNTIYF. The covered CDR3 bases are TGCAGTGCTAGAGGGCTTGGAAACACC.

Comment on this clone: With the read ending 3 residues before the CDR3 end, the germline J gene is used to fill in that end. J is TRBJ1-2 and V is TRBV7-2; no clear D gene. CDR1 is SGHTA and CDR2 is FQGNSA in the germline V gene. Trimming removed 1 base from V and 0 bases from J, with 6 bases in between. The CDR3 sequence is 14 residues long. The CDR3: CASSLGHSNYGYTF. The sequenced part of the CDR3 DNA is TGTGCCAGCAGCTTAGGACACTCTAACTATGGC. The full variable domain, with the rest looked up from reference TRBV7-2 and TRBJ1-2, is GAGVSQSPSNKVTEKGKDVELRCDPISGHTALYWYRQSLGQGLEFLIYFQGNSAPDKSGLPSDRFSAERTGGSVSTLTIQRTQQEDSAVYLCASSLGHSNYGYTFGSGTRLTVV.

For this clone: The CDR3 end lies 3 residues beyond the end of the read and is filled in from the germline J gene. V usage is TRBV18 and J usage is TRBJ2-5, with D unclear. CDR3 length equals 13 residues. CDR1 is KGHSH, CDR2 LQKENI, per germline. V gave up 3 bases and J gave up 1 base, with 6 bases separating them. The part of the CDR3 DNA that was read is TGTGCCAGCTCACCCTGGGCCCAAGAGACC. Translation gives CASSPWAQET. The CDR3 reads in full as CASSPWAQETQYF.

A note on this clone: The read gets to within 3 residues of the CDR3 end, and the germline J gene fills in the rest. J is TRBJ1-3 and V is TRBV7-2, with D unresolved. CDR3 length: 15 residues. Trimming stripped 0 bases from V and 0 bases from J, with 6 bases between. Germline CDR1 reads SGHTA; CDR2 reads FQGNSA. Partial CDR3 DNA: TGTGCCAGCAGCTTAGCGCGATTCTCTGGAAACACC. Translated: CASSLARFSGNT. The full CDR3 protein is CASSLARFSGNTIYF.

Regarding this clone: One end of the junction does not line up with germline, which may come from a read error. The read ends 3 residues shy of where the CDR3 ends; the end is completed using the germline J gene. This chain connects TRBV4-2 to TRBJ1-1; no clear D. The CDR3 spans 13 residues. Germline V gene lookup returns CDR1 LGHNA and CDR2 YNFKEQ. The covered CDR3 bases are TGCGCCAGCAGTCAAGCGAGGGCAACTGAA. It is translated as CASSQARATE. The entire CDR3 sequence reads CASSQARATEAFF.

About this clone: The CDR3 end lies 3 residues beyond the end of the read and is filled in from the germline J gene. This chain uses TRBV19 with TRBJ2-2; TRBD2 matches 13 bases. The V gene end was trimmed by 7 bases and the J gene end by 6 bases; junction bases not matched to a gene: 14. Germline CDR1 and CDR2: LNHDA and SQIVND (reference sequence). CDR3 length equals 18 residues. CDR3 residues: CASIAGPGLAGIAGELFF. Partial CDR3 DNA: TGTGCCAGTATCGCCGGCCCGGGACTAGCGGGAATCGCCGGGGAG.

Regarding this clone: Read data end 3 residues before the CDR3 end; the end is taken from the germline J gene. V gene TRBV5-1 combines with J gene TRBJ2-2; possibly TRBD1 for D (5 bases). V dropped 3 bases and J dropped 3 bases, with 9 bases sitting between them. The CDR3 runs 14 residues. Germline loops: CDR1 SGHRS, CDR2 YFSETQ. CDR3 protein: CASSYDRHTGELFF. The CDR3 DNA, read in part, is TGCGCCAGCAGCTACGACAGACACACCGGGGAG.

Concerning this clone itself: The read is 3 residues too short to cover the CDR3 end, so that end is filled in from the germline J gene. The chain joins TRBV6-1 to TRBJ2-4, with D possibly being TRBD1 (7 bases). V dropped 2 bases and J dropped 1 base, with 18 bases sitting between them. The CDR3 length is 18 residues. Germline loops: CDR1 MNHNS, CDR2 SASEGT. This CDR3 is CASSEQGGAGGAKNIQYF. The CDR3 bases that were read are TGTGCCAGCAGTGAACAAGGGGGCGCAGGGGGGGCCAAAAACATT.

In the case of this clone: The read ends 3 residues early relative to the CDR3; the germline J gene fills the gap. V gene TRBV7-9 combines with J gene TRBJ1-2; D is undetermined. The CDR3 is 15 amino acids. Germline V CDR1 and CDR2: SEHNR, FQNEAQ (reference sequence). The CDR3 is CASSSRLEGADTYTF. The DNA read from the CDR3 is TGTGCCAGCAGTTCAAGACTAGAAGGCGCAGATACC.

Details on this clone: The observed sequence ends 3 residues before the CDR3 terminus, with the missing tail filled in from the germline J gene. J is TRBJ2-1 and V is TRBV6-4; 10 bases match TRBD2. Germline assignment: CDR1 MRHNA and CDR2 SNTAGT. With 0 bases clipped from V and 8 bases from J, the junction kept 4 bases outside the gene matches. This CDR3 has 15 amino acids. Incomplete CDR3 DNA: TGTGCCAGCAGTGACTCGACTAGCGGGCTGGATGAG. Protein sequence: CASSDSTSGLDE. The whole CDR3 protein reads CASSDSTSGLDEQFF.

With respect to this clone: The sequenced fragment ends 3 residues before the CDR3 boundary, so the rest is inferred from the germline J gene. V and J are TRBV20-1 and TRBJ2-1, with 8 bases aligning to TRBD1. The CDR3 contains 14 residues. V gave up 5 bases and J gave up 7 bases; unmatched junction bases: 10. The germline CDR1 and CDR2 sequences are DFQATT and SNEGSKA (reference sequence). CDR3 protein: CSASDRGKVNEQFF. CDR3 bases read: TGCAGTGCTTCAGACAGGGGAAAAGTAAATGAG.

Comments on this clone: The sequence runs out 3 residues before the end of the CDR3; the remainder is reconstructed from the germline J gene. The chain links TRBV20-1 to TRBJ2-3; 12 bases align to TRBD2. Germline trimming cut 6 bases from V and 6 bases from J; bases unmatched to any gene: 4. The CDR3 sequence is 13 residues long. Germline-derived CDR1 and CDR2 are DFQATT and SNEGSKA (reference sequence). The sequenced part of the CDR3 DNA is TGCAGTGCCCCCCTAGCGGGGGGGGATACG. Amino acids: CSAPLAGGDT. The entire CDR3 is CSAPLAGGDTQYF.

As to this clone: The missing CDR3 end, 3 residues past where the read stops, is filled in from the germline J gene. This chain uses TRBV4-2 with TRBJ2-3; tentatively, D is TRBD1 (6 bases). CDR3 length equals 12 residues. V was clipped by 8 bases and J by 1 base, with 7 bases between them. Germline lookup yields CDR1 LGHNA and CDR2 YNFKEQ. This CDR3 reads CASGGGTDTQYF. Incomplete CDR3 DNA: TGTGCCAGCGGGGGCGGCACAGATACG.

Concerning this clone: The read is 3 residues too short to cover the CDR3 end, so that end is filled in from the germline J gene. The rearrangement uses TRBV5-4 and TRBJ2-3; a weak D match, TRBD1 (6 bases). V gave up 3 bases and J gave up 5 bases, with 19 bases separating them. The CDR3 is 16 residues long. Germline assignment: CDR1 SGHNT and CDR2 YYREEE (reference sequence). Incomplete CDR3 DNA: TGTGCCAGCAGCTCGTACACAATACAGGGAATAGATACG. It translates to CASSSYTIQGIDT. The complete CDR3 protein is CASSSYTIQGIDTQYF.

Regarding this clone: Read sequence stops 3 residues before the CDR3 end, and the germline J gene provides the missing end. The V gene is TRBV29-1, the J gene TRBJ2-5; D call uncertain. V lost 7 bases, J lost 5 bases, and 20 bases lay in between. This CDR3 spans 14 amino acids. Germline V gene lookup returns CDR1 SQVTM and CDR2 ANQGSEA. The covered CDR3 bases are TGCAGCGCCTTAAAGCCGTCCCAATGGGAGACC. This translates into CSALKPSQWET. The full CDR3 is CSALKPSQWETQYF.

To note about this clone: The read ends 3 residues early relative to the CDR3; the germline J gene fills the gap. The J gene is TRBJ2-5, the V gene TRBV7-8; the D gene is possibly TRBD1 (6 bases). From germline, CDR1 is SGHVS and CDR2 FQNEAQ. V lost 5 bases to trimming and J lost 4 bases, with 14 bases between them. The CDR3 is made up of 14 amino acids. The CDR3 bases that were read are TGTGCCAGCAGCCGAGGGGGAATTACAGAGACC. This codes for CASSRGGITET. The whole CDR3 sequence is CASSRGGITETQYF.

A note on this clone: With the read ending 3 residues before the CDR3 end, the germline J gene is used to fill in that end. The chain carries TRBV6-1 and TRBJ2-7; 7 nucleotides match TRBD1. The trim removed 4 bases at V and 0 bases at J, leaving 6 bases unmatched. Germline values: CDR1 MNHNS, CDR2 SASEGT. The CDR3 consists of 15 residues. Incomplete CDR3 DNA: TGTGCCAGCAGTGTTACCGGGACAGCCTCCTACGAG. Protein product: CASSVTGTASYE. The complete CDR3 sequence is CASSVTGTASYEQYF.